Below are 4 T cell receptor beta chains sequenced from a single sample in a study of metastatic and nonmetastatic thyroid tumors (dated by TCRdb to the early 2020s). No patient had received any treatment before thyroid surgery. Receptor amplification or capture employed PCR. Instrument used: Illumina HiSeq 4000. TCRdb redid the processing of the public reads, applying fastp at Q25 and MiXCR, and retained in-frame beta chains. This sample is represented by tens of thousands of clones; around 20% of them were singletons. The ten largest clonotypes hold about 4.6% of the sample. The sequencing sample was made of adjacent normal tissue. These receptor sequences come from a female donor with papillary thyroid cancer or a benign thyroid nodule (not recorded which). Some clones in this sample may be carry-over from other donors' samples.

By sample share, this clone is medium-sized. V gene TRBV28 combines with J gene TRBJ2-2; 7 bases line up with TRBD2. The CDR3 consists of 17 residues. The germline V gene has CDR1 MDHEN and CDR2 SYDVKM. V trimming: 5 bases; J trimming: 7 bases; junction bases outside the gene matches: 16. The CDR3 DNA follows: TGTGCCAGCAGTCCAAGTGGGGCGGGAGAGGGGAACGGGGAGCTGTTTTTT. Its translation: CASSPSGAGEGNGELFF.

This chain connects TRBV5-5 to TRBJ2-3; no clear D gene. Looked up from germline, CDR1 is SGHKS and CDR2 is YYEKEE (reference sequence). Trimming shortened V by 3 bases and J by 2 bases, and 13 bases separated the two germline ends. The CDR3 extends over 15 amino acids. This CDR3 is CASSWRHWITDTQYF. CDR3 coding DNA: TGTGCCAGCAGCTGGAGACATTGGATCACAGATACGCAGTATTTT.

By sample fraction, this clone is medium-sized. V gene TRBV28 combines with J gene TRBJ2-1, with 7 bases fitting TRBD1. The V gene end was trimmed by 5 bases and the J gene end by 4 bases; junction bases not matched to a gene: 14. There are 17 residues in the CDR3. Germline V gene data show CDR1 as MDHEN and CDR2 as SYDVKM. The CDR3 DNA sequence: TGTGCCAGCAGTCCCCCCAAGGGGGCCATCTCATACAATGAGCAGTTCTTC. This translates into CASSPPKGAISYNEQFF. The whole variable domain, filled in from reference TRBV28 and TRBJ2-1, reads DVKVTQSSRYLVKRTGEKVFLECVQDMDHENMFWYRQDPGLGLRLIYFSYDVKMKEKGDIPEGYSVSREKKERFSLILESASTNQTSMYLCASSPPKGAISYNEQFFGPGTRLTVL.

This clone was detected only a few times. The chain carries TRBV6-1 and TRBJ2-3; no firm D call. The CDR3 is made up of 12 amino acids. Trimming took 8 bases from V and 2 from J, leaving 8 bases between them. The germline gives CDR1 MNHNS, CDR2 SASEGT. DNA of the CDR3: TGTGCCAGCGGAAAGACCACAGATACGCAGTATTTT. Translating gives CASGKTTDTQYF.